The 5 T cell receptor beta chains reported below all come from one sample, sequenced in a study of cytotoxic CD8 clonotypes in ibrutinib-treated CLL. The method was immunoSEQ multiplex PCR; TCRdb's version includes in-frame clones alone and lacks a portion of them. The sample lists about 120,000 clones, 70% to 90% occurring once. Sequenced material: PBMCs, taken after 24 months of ibrutinib treatment. The origin of the receptors is a human donor with chronic lymphocytic leukemia.

V is TRBV28 and J is TRBJ2-5; D tentatively reads TRBD1 or TRBD2 (5 bases each). The CDR3 is 14 residues long. The V gene's germline CDR1 is MDHEN and CDR2 SYDVKM. Trimming left V 3 bases short and J 2 bases short, with 10 bases between. As DNA, the CDR3 is TGTGCCAGCAGTTTGTCGGGACGGCAAGAGACCCAGTACTTC. Translating it yields CASSLSGRQETQYF.

This chain joins TRBV18 and TRBJ1-1, with 7 bases aligning to TRBD1. Germline CDR1 KGHSH, CDR2 LQKENI. This CDR3 comprises 15 residues. V shed 3 bases, J shed 2 bases, and the junction held 6 bases outside the gene matches. DNA of the CDR3: TGTGCCAGCTCACCGTTGACAGGGACCAACACTGAAGCTTTCTTT. Its translation: CASSPLTGTNTEAFF.

The V and J genes are TRBV9 and TRBJ1-4; D ambiguous. Germline V CDR1 and CDR2: SGDLS, YYNGEE. The CDR3 contains 17 residues. V lost 3 bases and J 0 bases, leaving 15 bases between the germline ends. The CDR3 region is CASSAPSTDATNEKLFF. DNA for the CDR3: TGTGCCAGCAGCGCCCCGTCGACCGATGCAACTAATGAAAAACTGTTTTTT.

The chain has TRBV11-2 and TRBJ1-3; 10 bases align to TRBD1. The CDR3 extends over 16 amino acids. Germline trimming cut 4 bases from V and 8 bases from J; bases unmatched to any gene: 11. Per the germline V gene, CDR1 is SGHAT and CDR2 is FQNNGV. The CDR3 DNA sequence: TGTGCCAGCAGCTCACCCCATGGGACAGGGGTACACACCATATATTTT. This sequence encodes CASSSPHGTGVHTIYF. Looking up the rest from reference TRBV11-2 and TRBJ1-3 gives the full variable domain: EAGVAQSPRYKIIEKRQSVAFWCNPISGHATLYWYQQILGQGPKLLIQFQNNGVVDDSQLPKDRFSAERLKGVDSTLKIQPAKLEDSAVYLCASSSPHGTGVHTIYFGEGSWLTVV.

V usage is TRBV2 and J usage is TRBJ1-6; 8 positions match TRBD1. Germline V gene data show CDR1 as SNHLY and CDR2 as FYNNEI. The CDR3 spans 14 residues. V shed 6 bases and J 8 bases; nucleotides not matched to a gene: 6. The CDR3 reads CASRDRGSDSPLHF. The CDR3 DNA sequence: TGTGCCAGCAGAGACAGGGGCTCCGATTCACCCCTCCACTTT.